This TCR beta chain appears in the sequencing data of a study of molecular identifiers for immune sequencing clone quantification. Sorting defined naive CD8 T cells as CD8+CD4-CCR7+CD45RA+. The CDR3 covers 14 residues. About this clonotype: One end of the junction is discordant with germline, which a read error may explain.

Bulk TCR libraries were made with methods that had been previously described and with listed TCR primers. One entry per CDR3 protein results from TCRdb running MiXCR on the PCR reads. This sample has 85,000 to 100,000 distinct CDR3 sequences, with around a fifth found just once. Sequencing input: naive CD8+ T cells from blood, with Jurkat cell RNA spiked in. Noted subset: FACS-sorted CD8+CD4-CCR7+CD45RA+ naive T cells. V is TRBV12-3 or TRBV12-4 and J is TRBJ2-3; TRBD1 is a possible D gene (6 bases). This sequence was found in a human donor in good health. Some libraries in this study had Jurkat cell RNA spiked in. CDR3 loop: CASSPGHLTDTRYF. The CDR3 DNA reads TGTGCCAGCAGTCCGGGACACCTTACAGATACGCGGTATTTT.